The next 9 T cell receptor beta chains were all read from a single sample in a study of human T cells and chemical hapten exposure. A single record per CDR3 protein comes from TCRdb applying MiXCR to the RACE reads. The data show under 200,000 distinct CDR3 sequences, about a quarter seen once. The time point denotes: patch test 3, about 24 weeks after DPC sensitization. Treatment noted: therapeutic diphenylcyclopropenone sensitization with weekly scalp DPC. The sample here was whole blood, taken in connection with sensitization to the hapten diphenylcyclopropenone (DPC). The receptors shown here come from a woman under 30 with alopecia areata. Some clones in this sample may be carry-over from other donors' samples.

This clonotype was observed a few times. The chain carries TRBV20-1 and TRBJ2-1, with 7 nucleotides matching TRBD2. The CDR3 length is 16 residues. Germline loops: CDR1 DFQATT, CDR2 SNEGSKA (reference sequence). V dropped 6 bases and J dropped 0; count of bases not matched to a gene: 11. CDR3 in amino acids: CSAEGLLANSYNEQFF. The CDR3 DNA is TGCAGTGCCGAGGGGTTACTAGCGAACTCCTACAATGAGCAGTTCTTC.

This chain links TRBV5-1 with TRBJ1-1, with D possibly matching TRBD1 (6 bases). Per the germline V gene, CDR1 is SGHRS and CDR2 is YFSETQ. Trimming removed 1 base at V and 1 base at J, with 8 bases between. The CDR3 consists of 14 residues. DNA for the CDR3: TGCGCCAGCAGCTTGCTGGGACAGAACACTGAAGCTTTCTTT. Its translation is CASSLLGQNTEAFF.

The genes are TRBV12-5 and TRBJ1-1; D perhaps matches TRBD1 (5 bases). The CDR3 contains 14 residues. CDR1 and CDR2 (germline): LGHNT, FRNRAP. Trimming took off 5 bases at V and 10 bases at J, with 20 bases between the two ends. CDR3 residues: CASGPEGVFEGAFF. CDR3 DNA: TGTGCTAGTGGTCCCGAAGGGGTATTTGAGGGAGCTTTCTTT. Drawing the rest from reference TRBV12-5 and TRBJ1-1, the complete variable domain is DARVTQTPRHKVTEMGQEVTMRCQPILGHNTVFWYRQTMMQGLELLAYFRNRAPLDDSGMPKDRFSAEMPDATLATLKIQPSEPRDSAVYFCASGPEGVFEGAFFGQGTRLTVV.

The rearrangement links TRBV5-6 to TRBJ2-3; D unclear. V dropped 6 bases and J dropped 2 bases, with 10 bases sitting between them. The CDR3 runs 13 residues. CDR1 and CDR2 (germline): SGHDT, YYEEEE. The chain's CDR3 is CASKGYSTDTQYF. The CDR3, as DNA: TGTGCCAGCAAAGGCTATTCCACAGATACGCAGTATTTT.

The chain joins TRBV4-3 to TRBJ1-2, with D hard to call. The CDR3 runs to 15 residues. Germline CDR1 and CDR2: LGHNA and YSLEER. V was cut by 1 base and J by 4 bases, with 13 bases left in between. CDR3 region: CASSQGSDSRYGYTF. In DNA, the CDR3 is TGCGCCAGCAGCCAAGGGTCGGACTCCCGCTATGGCTACACCTTC.

V and J are TRBV10-3 and TRBJ2-3; 8 nucleotides match TRBD2. Losses at the gene ends were 3 bases for V and 5 bases for J; bases not matched to a gene: 7. CDR3 length: 15 residues. Germline lookup yields CDR1 ENHRY and CDR2 SYGVKD. The CDR3: CAISEPGGPGDTQYF. The DNA for the CDR3 is TGTGCCATCAGTGAACCGGGGGGGCCCGGAGATACGCAGTATTTT.

The CDR3 protein is CASSLVASKAFF. In DNA, the CDR3 is TGTGCCAGCAGCTTAGTGGCATCAAAAGCTTTCTTT. The chain is built from TRBV7-2 and TRBJ1-1; D is unclear. The CDR3 is 12 amino acids. Trimming took off 1 base at V and 9 bases at J, with 9 bases between the two ends. Germline loops: CDR1 SGHTA, CDR2 FQGNSA.

The chain carries TRBV7-9 and TRBJ2-2; D might be TRBD1 (5 bases). Germline lookup yields CDR1 SEHNR and CDR2 FQNEAQ (reference sequence). Trimming took 3 bases from V and 7 from J, leaving 9 bases between them. CDR3 length: 13 amino acids. The CDR3 coding sequence is TGTGCCAGCAGCTTGGACACCAACGGGGAGCTGTTTTTT. Residues: CASSLDTNGELFF.

This chain links TRBV5-1 with TRBJ2-7; 8 nucleotides match TRBD1. The J segment lost 3 bases and the V segment lost 4 bases, leaving 6 bases of the junction unmatched. The CDR3 contains 14 residues. CDR1 and CDR2 (germline): SGHRS, YFSETQ. The CDR3 DNA follows: TGCGCCAGCAGCCCCGGGGGACAGGTCTACGAGCAGTACTTC. Translation gives CASSPGGQVYEQYF.